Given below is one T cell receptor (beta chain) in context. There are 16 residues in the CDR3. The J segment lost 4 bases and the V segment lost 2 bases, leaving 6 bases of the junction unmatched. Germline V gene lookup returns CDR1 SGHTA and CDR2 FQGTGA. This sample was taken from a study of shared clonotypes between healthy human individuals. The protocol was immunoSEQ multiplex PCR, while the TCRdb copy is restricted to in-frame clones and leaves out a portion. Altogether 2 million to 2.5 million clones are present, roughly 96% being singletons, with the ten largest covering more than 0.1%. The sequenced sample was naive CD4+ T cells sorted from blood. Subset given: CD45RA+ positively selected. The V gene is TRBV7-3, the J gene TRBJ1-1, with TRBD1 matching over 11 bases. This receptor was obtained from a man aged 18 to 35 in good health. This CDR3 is CASSLHGQGAGTEAFF. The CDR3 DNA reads TGTGCCAGCAGCTTACACGGACAGGGGGCGGGCACTGAAGCTTTCTTT.